This TCR beta chain was identified in a study of T cells after yellow fever vaccination. Study as a whole: It was SMART-Seq v4 Ultra Low Input that prepared the fractions with low cell numbers. General observations from the study: Clonotypes appearing in both CD4 and CD8 compartments existed, and their share was small.

Many counts were recorded for this clonotype. Its antigen remains unidentified. One entry per CDR3 protein results from TCRdb running MiXCR on the 5' RACE reads. The table includes about 150,000 distinct CDR3 sequences, 5.5% to 7.5% detected once. CDR1 and CDR2 from the germline V gene are SGHNT and YYREEE (reference sequence). V lost 4 bases, J lost 7 bases, and 5 bases stayed unmatched. This CDR3 has 12 residues. The sequencing used CD4+ T cells sorted from PBMCs, collected on the day of the first yellow fever vaccination. The chain employs TRBV5-4 and TRBJ2-7; 7 nucleotides agree with TRBD2. The source of this sequence is a young man who received the YFV17D yellow fever vaccine. This chain's CDR3 is CASSIDGREQYF. The CDR3 DNA follows: TGTGCCAGCAGCATCGACGGGAGGGAGCAGTACTTC.